The rows below give T cell receptor beta chains drawn from one sample of a study of blood T cell repertoires in COVID-19. Produced via immunoSEQ multiplex PCR; TCRdb's table is partial and in-frame only. Among roughly 280,000 clones listed, 80% to 95% were seen once. Input material: PBMCs or T cells enriched from blood (not recorded which). The receptors shown here come from a man aged 35-49 years who had been exposed to COVID-19. CDR3s include the opening cysteine and the closing phenylalanine or tryptophan. D genes are given only for firm matches. The size of a clone is reported for some rows only, either as once, few or many, or as a class for expanded clones.

TRBV2	-	TRBJ1-2	TRBD1	TGTGCCAGCAGTAAACCGGGACAGGGGATTGCTGGCTACACCTTC	CASSKPGQGIAGYTF
TRBV20-1	-	TRBJ1-6	-	TGCAGTGCCTTGAGGGAGGTAATCCACTTT	CSALREVIHF
TRBV28	-	TRBJ2-1	TRBD2	TGTGCCAGCAGTTCGGGACTAGCAGGTCCTGATATTCAGTTCTTC	CASSSGLAGPDIQFF
TRBV11-2	once	TRBJ2-2	TRBD1	TGTGCCAGCAGCTTGCGCGGGACAGGGAAGAACACCGGGGAGCTGTTTTTT	CASSLRGTGKNTGELFF
TRBV18	few	TRBJ1-2	TRBD1	TGTGCCAGCTCAGGTCGACAGGGGGCTGGCTACACCTTC	CASSGRQGAGYTF
TRBV9	-	TRBJ1-4	TRBD1	TGTGCCAGCAGCTCGACCGGGACAGGCAATGAAAAACTGTTTTTT	CASSSTGTGNEKLFF
TRBV6-6	-	TRBJ1-4	TRBD1	TGTGCCAGCAGTTCTTTGGACAGGGGGGGAGAAAAACTGTTTTTT	CASSSLDRGGEKLFF
TRBV6-5	once	TRBJ2-7	-	TGTGCCAGCATGGGCCCCTCCTACGAGCAGTACTTC	CASMGPSYEQYF
TRBV5-1	-	TRBJ2-2	-	TGCGCCAGCAGCACGCTAGACCGCCCCACCGGGGAGCTGTTTTTT	CASSTLDRPTGELFF
TRBV4-1	-	TRBJ2-1	-	TGCGCCAGCAGCCAAACTTGGCGGGAGACAGGTGAGCAGTTCTTC	CASSQTWRETGEQFF
TRBV7-3	-	TRBJ2-3	-	TGTGCCAGCAGCGAAACAGGAGCCCTAAGCACAGATACGCAGTATTTT	CASSETGALSTDTQYF
TRBV7-9	-	TRBJ1-1	TRBD1	TGTGCCAGCAGACCGACAGGGGGGAACACTGAAGCTTTCTTT	CASRPTGGNTEAFF
TRBV6-5	-	TRBJ2-7	-	TGTGCCAGCACCGTTAATACCTACGAGCAGTACTTC	CASTVNTYEQYF
TRBV7-3	-	TRBJ1-1	-	TGTGCCAGCAGCTTAACGAGCGGTGTTGACACTGAAGCTTTCTTT	CASSLTSGVDTEAFF
TRBV1	-	TRBJ1-2	-	TGCACCAGCAGCCAAGTCCGCCGGAGCTATGGCTACACCTTC	CTSSQVRRSYGYTF
TRBV19	-	TRBJ1-1	-	TGTGCCAGTAGTAACGGGGGGTGGAACACTGAAGCTTTCTTT	CASSNGGWNTEAFF
TRBV30	once	TRBJ2-3	-	TGTGCCTGCAAACGGGGGGTAAGGACAGCAGCCACAGATACGCAGTATTTT	CACKRGVRTAATDTQYF
TRBV11-2	few	TRBJ1-2	-	TGTGCCAGCAGCTCGTCGCGGGGGCTCCTCGGCTACACCTTC	CASSSSRGLLGYTF
TRBV19	-	TRBJ2-2	TRBD1	TGTGCCAGTAGTCCGGGACAGGGTAAAGAATACGGGGAGCTGTTTTTT	CASSPGQGKEYGELFF
TRBV9	-	TRBJ1-1	-	TGTGCCAGCAGCCCCGGGTTGAACACTGAAGCTTTCTTT	CASSPGLNTEAFF
TRBV28	-	TRBJ1-3	-	TGTGCCAGCAGTCTCATCCGGACGGGAGACTCTGGAAACACCATATATTTT	CASSLIRTGDSGNTIYF
TRBV9	once	TRBJ2-1	-	TGTGCCAGCAGCGTATCGGCCTACAATGAGCAGTTCTTC	CASSVSAYNEQFF
TRBV3-1/TRBV3-2	-	TRBJ2-7	TRBD2	TGTGCCAGCAGCTCCCAACGGGGGGCGCTAGCGGGAGGGAGTGTGTACGAGCAGTACTTC	CASSSQRGALAGGSVYEQYF
TRBV2	-	TRBJ1-1	TRBD1	TGTGCCAGCAGCGCCGGGACAGGGCGGGTCACTGAAGCTTTCTTT	CASSAGTGRVTEAFF
TRBV6-1	-	TRBJ1-1	TRBD1	TGTGCCAGCAGTGACAGGGGGCACACTGAAGCTTTCTTT	CASSDRGHTEAFF
TRBV11-2	-	TRBJ2-5	TRBD2	TGTGCCAGCAGCTTGGGGCTAGCGGGTTTAGAGACCCAGTACTTC	CASSLGLAGLETQYF
TRBV29-1	-	TRBJ1-2	TRBD1	TGCAGCGCCTACTTTCCACCCGGGACAGGGGGAGGTGGCTACACCTTC	CSAYFPPGTGGGGYTF
TRBV7-2	-	TRBJ1-2	TRBD1	TGTGCCAGCAGCATTAATGCCGGGACAGGTGGCTACACCTTC	CASSINAGTGGYTF
TRBV19	once	TRBJ1-3	-	TGTGCCAGTAGTATACGACTTGGCTCTGGAAACACCATATATTTT	CASSIRLGSGNTIYF
TRBV11-2	-	TRBJ2-7	-	TGTGCCAGCAGCCTATCCGACAGCTCCTACGAGCAGTACTTC	CASSLSDSSYEQYF
TRBV2	-	TRBJ2-5	TRBD2	TGTGCCAGCAGAGCCGGACTAGCGGGTTACAGAGAGACCCAGTACTTC	CASRAGLAGYRETQYF
TRBV30	-	TRBJ1-1	-	TGTGCCTGGAGGACAGGATTGAACACTGAAGCTTTCTTT	CAWRTGLNTEAFF
TRBV5-1	-	TRBJ2-3	TRBD2	TGCGCCAGCAGCTGGGGACTAGCGGGAGGGCCAGTAGATACGCAGTATTTT	CASSWGLAGGPVDTQYF
TRBV19	few	TRBJ2-3	TRBD2	TGTGCCAGTAGTGGGACTAGCGGGAGGTTCGCGTCGCAGTATTTT	CASSGTSGRFASQYF
TRBV4-3	-	TRBJ2-3	TRBD2	TGCGCCAGCAGCCCCGAAGCGGGGTTCACAGATACGCAGTATTTT	CASSPEAGFTDTQYF
TRBV5-6	-	TRBJ1-3	TRBD1	TGTGCCAGCAGCTTGATCACAGGGGCTGGAAACACCATATATTTT	CASSLITGAGNTIYF
TRBV11-2	-	TRBJ2-7	TRBD1	TGTGCCAGCAGCTTAGGTGGGACAGGGAGAAGGGAGCAGTACTTC	CASSLGGTGRREQYF
TRBV27	-	TRBJ1-4	TRBD1	TGTGCCAGCAGTCCCCTTCAGGCAGGGGGAGCTAATGAAAAACTGTTTTTT	CASSPLQAGGANEKLFF
TRBV12-3/TRBV12-4	few	TRBJ1-1	-	TGTGCCAGCAGTTTCGTAGCGAACACTGAAGCTTTCTTT	CASSFVANTEAFF
TRBV24-1	-	TRBJ1-1	TRBD1	TGTGCCACCAGGGGGACAGGCGGGGGGAACACTGAAGCTTTCTTT	CATRGTGGGNTEAFF
TRBV14	once	TRBJ2-5	TRBD2	TGTGCCAGCAGCCAGTACCTGAGCGGGAGCGCGACCCAGTACTTC	CASSQYLSGSATQYF
TRBV3-1/TRBV3-2	-	TRBJ1-2	-	TGTGCCAGCAGCTCAAGCGGGGGGACCGGCTACACCTTC	CASSSSGGTGYTF
TRBV6-4	few	TRBJ2-4	TRBD2	TGTGCCAGCAGTGACTCGAATCGACTAGCGGGGGCCATTAACCGGGACATTCAGTACTTC	CASSDSNRLAGAINRDIQYF
TRBV11-2	-	TRBJ1-1	-	TGTGCCAGTCAATCAGGACAGTCGAGAGACACTGAAGCTTTCTTT	CASQSGQSRDTEAFF
TRBV6-5	-	TRBJ1-5	-	TGTGCCAGCAACCGGGGTGTAGAGCAGCCCCAGCATTTT	CASNRGVEQPQHF
TRBV3-1/TRBV3-2	-	TRBJ2-1	TRBD2	TGTGCCAGCAGCCCCTACCAACTAGCGGGAGGCAATGAGCAGTTCTTC	CASSPYQLAGGNEQFF
TRBV12-3/TRBV12-4	-	TRBJ2-1	-	TGTGCCAGCAGTCAGGATTGGAATGAGCAGTTCTTC	CASSQDWNEQFF
TRBV25-1	-	TRBJ2-7	TRBD2	TGTGCCAGCAGTGACCAGAGGGCGGGGGGCGTTTCTGAGCAGTACTTC	CASSDQRAGGVSEQYF
TRBV6-2/TRBV6-3	-	TRBJ2-7	TRBD2	TGTGCCAGCAGTTACGTCGGGGGGACCACGAACTTC	CASSYVGGTTNF
TRBV14	-	TRBJ1-2	TRBD1	TGTGCCAGCAGTCCTGGACAGGGGTGGAACTATGGCTACACCTTC	CASSPGQGWNYGYTF
TRBV29-1	few	TRBJ1-1	TRBD1	TGCAGCGCCGGACAGGGGACGAACACTGAAGCTTTCTTT	CSAGQGTNTEAFF
TRBV11-1	-	TRBJ1-1	TRBD1	TGTGCCAGCAGCCAGGGGGGGAACACTGAAGCTTTCTTT	CASSQGGNTEAFF
TRBV4-3	once	TRBJ1-3	-	TGCGCCAGCAGCCAAGACCGGCCTGCAGGGTCCGGAAACACCATATATTTT	CASSQDRPAGSGNTIYF
TRBV6-5	-	TRBJ1-5	-	TGTGCCAGCAGTCCCGGGATCTCTGGATATCAGCCCCAGCATTTT	CASSPGISGYQPQHF